This TCR beta chain came from a study of shared clonotypes between healthy human individuals. Background on the study: Per donor, CD8 memory used one plate, CD8 naive used two, CD4 memory used three and CD4 naive used three. Notes on the study in general: Only blood samples were collected, and tissue repertoires likely differ. Non-shared clonotypes had lower generation probabilities than clonotypes shared by all four sorted-subset donors.

Naive CD8 isolation took CD45RO-negative cells positively selected for CCR7 and excluded terminally differentiated effector memory CD45RA+ cells. The ends were cut back, 4 bases at V and 7 bases at J, with 4 bases in the middle. This CDR3 is built from 10 residues. The germline V gene encodes CDR1 SNHLY and CDR2 FYNNEI. Of note for this clone: Antigen unknown.

Assay runs were performed at deep level. TCRdb's table, derived via immunoSEQ multiplex PCR, lists solely in-frame clones and lacks some. The sample contains about 2 million clones, 85% to 95% of which appear only once. V usage is TRBV2 and J usage is TRBJ1-1; D gene unclear. The clonotype originates from a man aged 18 to 30 in good health. Source material: naive CD8+ T cells sorted from blood. CDR3 protein: CASSGSEAFF. As DNA, the CDR3 is TGTGCCAGCAGTGGTAGTGAAGCTTTCTTT.